This TCR beta chain is from a study of blood T cell repertoires in COVID-19. Using immunoSEQ multiplex PCR, the repertoire was profiled, and TCRdb retains in-frame clones only, with some absent. This sample carries 250,000 to 350,000 clones, 88% of them seen once, and the ten largest clones take approximately 4%. CDR3 length: 15 amino acids. V was trimmed by 5 bases and J by 0 bases, leaving 10 bases between them. Germline lookup yields CDR1 SNHLY and CDR2 FYNNEI. This rearrangement joins TRBV2 to TRBJ2-2; the D gene is possibly TRBD1 (5 bases). The origin of this receptor is a woman between 50 and 59 years old with active or convalescent COVID-19. Sequencing was performed on peripheral blood. The CDR3 reads CASSRTSANTGELFF. The CDR3 DNA follows: TGTGCCAGCAGTCGGACATCCGCGAACACCGGGGAGCTGTTTTTT. Variable domain in full (rest from reference TRBV2 and TRBJ2-2): EPEVTQTPSHQVTQMGQEVILRCVPISNHLYFYWYRQILGQKVEFLVSFYNNEISEKSEIFDDQFSVERPDGSNFTLKIRSTKLEDSAMYFCASSRTSANTGELFFGEGSRLTVL.